Sequencing of this T cell receptor beta chain was carried out in a study of technical replicates of blood from a handful of donors. The data were produced by immunoSEQ multiplex PCR, yet TCRdb's version contains in-frame clones alone and is incomplete. The data hold more than 65,000 clones, with 96% observed a single time. The CDR3 spans 16 residues. V lost 6 bases and J lost 3, with 18 bases in between. Germline values: CDR1 LNHDA, CDR2 SQIVND (reference sequence). This chain links TRBV19 with TRBJ1-5, with TRBD1 as a possible D gene (5 bases). Input material: T cells isolated from PBMCs. This clonotype was obtained from a human donor in good health. The CDR3 DNA follows: TGTGCCAGTAGCCCCCCCACAGGTCCTCTCAATCAGCCCCAGCATTTT. Translating gives CASSPPTGPLNQPQHF.